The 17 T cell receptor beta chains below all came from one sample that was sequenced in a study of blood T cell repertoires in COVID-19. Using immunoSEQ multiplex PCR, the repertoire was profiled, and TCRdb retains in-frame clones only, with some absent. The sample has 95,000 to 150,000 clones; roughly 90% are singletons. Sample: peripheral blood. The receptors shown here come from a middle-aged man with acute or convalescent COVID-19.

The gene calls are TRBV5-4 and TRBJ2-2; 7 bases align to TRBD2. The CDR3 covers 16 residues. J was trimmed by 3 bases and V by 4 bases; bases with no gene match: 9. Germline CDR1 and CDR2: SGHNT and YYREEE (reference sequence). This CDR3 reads CASSPRGGWDTGELFF. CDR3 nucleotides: TGTGCCAGCAGCCCCCGGGGAGGGTGGGACACCGGGGAGCTGTTTTTT.

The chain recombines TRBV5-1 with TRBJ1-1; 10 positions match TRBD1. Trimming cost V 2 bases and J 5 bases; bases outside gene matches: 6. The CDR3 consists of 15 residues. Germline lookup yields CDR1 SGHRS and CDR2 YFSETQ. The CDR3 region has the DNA TGCGCCAGCAGCTTCGGGACAGGGGAGGGAACTGAAGCTTTCTTT. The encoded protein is CASSFGTGEGTEAFF.

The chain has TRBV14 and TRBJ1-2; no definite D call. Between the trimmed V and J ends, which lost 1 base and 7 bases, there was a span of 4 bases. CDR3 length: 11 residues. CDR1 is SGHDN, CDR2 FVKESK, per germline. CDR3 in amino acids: CASSQGSGYTF. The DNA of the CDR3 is TGTGCCAGCAGCCAAGGCAGTGGCTACACCTTC.

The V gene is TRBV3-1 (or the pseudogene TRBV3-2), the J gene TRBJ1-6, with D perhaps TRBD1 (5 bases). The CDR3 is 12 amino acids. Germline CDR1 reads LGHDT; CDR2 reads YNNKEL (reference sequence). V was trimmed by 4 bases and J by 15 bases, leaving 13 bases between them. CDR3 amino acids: CASSPPGYHLHF. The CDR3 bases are TGTGCCAGCAGCCCCCCAGGGTATCACCTCCACTTT.

The CDR3 DNA reads TGTGCCAGCAGCACACGACAGGGGCCGGGAGAGACTGAAGCTTTCTTT. This encodes CASSTRQGPGETEAFF. V usage is TRBV3-1 (or the pseudogene TRBV3-2) and J usage is TRBJ1-1, with 8 bases aligning to TRBD1. Germline CDR1 is LGHDT and CDR2 is YNNKEL (reference sequence). The length of the CDR3 is 16 residues. Germline trimming cut 5 bases from V and 5 bases from J; bases unmatched to any gene: 13.

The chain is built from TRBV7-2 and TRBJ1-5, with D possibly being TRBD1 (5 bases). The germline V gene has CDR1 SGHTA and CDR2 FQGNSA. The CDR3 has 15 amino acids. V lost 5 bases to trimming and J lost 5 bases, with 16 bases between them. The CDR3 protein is CASSAGTGGHQPQHF. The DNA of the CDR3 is TGTGCCAGCAGCGCAGGGACGGGGGGACATCAGCCCCAGCATTTT. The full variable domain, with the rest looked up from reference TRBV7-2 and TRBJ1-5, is GAGVSQSPSNKVTEKGKDVELRCDPISGHTALYWYRQSLGQGLEFLIYFQGNSAPDKSGLPSDRFSAERTGGSVSTLTIQRTQQEDSAVYLCASSAGTGGHQPQHFGDGTRLSIL.

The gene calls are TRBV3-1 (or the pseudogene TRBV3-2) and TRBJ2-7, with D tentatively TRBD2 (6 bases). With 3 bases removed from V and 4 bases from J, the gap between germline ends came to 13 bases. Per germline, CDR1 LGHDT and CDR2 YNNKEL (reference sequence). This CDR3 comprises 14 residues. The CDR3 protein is CASSQGPSVYEQYF. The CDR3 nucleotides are TGTGCCAGCAGCCAGGGGCCTAGCGTTTACGAGCAGTACTTC.

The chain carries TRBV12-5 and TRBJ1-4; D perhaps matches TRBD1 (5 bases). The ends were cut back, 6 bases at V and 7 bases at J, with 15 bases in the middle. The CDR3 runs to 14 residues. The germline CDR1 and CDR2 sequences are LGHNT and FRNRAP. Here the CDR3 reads CASGLQDEREKLFF. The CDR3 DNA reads TGTGCTAGTGGACTACAGGACGAACGTGAAAAACTGTTTTTT.

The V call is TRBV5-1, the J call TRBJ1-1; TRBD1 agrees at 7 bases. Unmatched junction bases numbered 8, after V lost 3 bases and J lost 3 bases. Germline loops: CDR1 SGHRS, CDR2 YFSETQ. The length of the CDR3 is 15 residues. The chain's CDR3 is CASSWTGRGHTEAFF. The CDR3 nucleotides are TGCGCCAGCAGCTGGACAGGCCGGGGGCACACTGAAGCTTTCTTT.

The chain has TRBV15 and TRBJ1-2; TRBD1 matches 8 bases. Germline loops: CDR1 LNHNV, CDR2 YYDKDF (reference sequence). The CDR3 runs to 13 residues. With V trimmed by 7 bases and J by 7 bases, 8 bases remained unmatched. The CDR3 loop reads CATTQTGAGGYTF. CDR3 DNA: TGTGCCACCACACAGACAGGGGCGGGTGGCTACACCTTC.

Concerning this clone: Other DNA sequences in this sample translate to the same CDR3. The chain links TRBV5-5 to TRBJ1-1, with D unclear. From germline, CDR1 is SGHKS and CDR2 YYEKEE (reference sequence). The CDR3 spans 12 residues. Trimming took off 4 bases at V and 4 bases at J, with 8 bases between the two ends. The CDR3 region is CASSPLGTEAFF. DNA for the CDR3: TGTGCCAGCAGCCCCCTAGGCACTGAAGCTTTCTTT.

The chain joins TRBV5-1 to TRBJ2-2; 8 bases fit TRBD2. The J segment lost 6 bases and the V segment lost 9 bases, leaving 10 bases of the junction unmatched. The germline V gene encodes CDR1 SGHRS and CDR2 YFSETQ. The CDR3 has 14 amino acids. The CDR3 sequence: CATRLLREAGELFF. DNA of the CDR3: TGCGCCACCAGGCTTTTGCGGGAGGCCGGGGAGCTGTTTTTT.

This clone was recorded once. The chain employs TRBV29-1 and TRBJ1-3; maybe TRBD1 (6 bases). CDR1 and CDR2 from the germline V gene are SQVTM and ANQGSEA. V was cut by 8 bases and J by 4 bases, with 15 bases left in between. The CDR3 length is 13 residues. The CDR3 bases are TGCAGCATCTCGGGGACACGCGGAAACACCATATATTTT. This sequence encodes CSISGTRGNTIYF.

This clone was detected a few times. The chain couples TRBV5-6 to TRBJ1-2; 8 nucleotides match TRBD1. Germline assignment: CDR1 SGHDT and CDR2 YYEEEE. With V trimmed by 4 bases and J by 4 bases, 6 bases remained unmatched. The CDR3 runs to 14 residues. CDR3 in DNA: TGTGCCAGCAGCGGGACAGGAAACCTCTATGGCTACACCTTC. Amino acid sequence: CASSGTGNLYGYTF.

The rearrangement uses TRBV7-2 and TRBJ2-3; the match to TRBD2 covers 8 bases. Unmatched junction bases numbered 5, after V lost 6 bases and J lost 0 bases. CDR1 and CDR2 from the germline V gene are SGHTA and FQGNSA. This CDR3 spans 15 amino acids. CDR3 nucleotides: TGTGCCAGCAGACGGGGGGGTACTAGCACAGATACGCAGTATTTT. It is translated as CASRRGGTSTDTQYF.

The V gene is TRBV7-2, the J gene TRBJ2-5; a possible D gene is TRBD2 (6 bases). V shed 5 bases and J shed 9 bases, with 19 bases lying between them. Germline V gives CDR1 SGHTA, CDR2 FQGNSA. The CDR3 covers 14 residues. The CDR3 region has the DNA TGTGCCAGCAGCCTCCAGCCTATGGAGGGACCCCAGTACTTC. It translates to CASSLQPMEGPQYF.

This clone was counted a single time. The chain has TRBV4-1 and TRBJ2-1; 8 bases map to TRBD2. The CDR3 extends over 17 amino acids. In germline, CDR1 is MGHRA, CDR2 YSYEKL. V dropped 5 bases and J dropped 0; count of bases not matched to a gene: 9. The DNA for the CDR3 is TGCGCCAGCAGCACAAATCCCGGGACTAGCTCCTACAATGAGCAGTTCTTC. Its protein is CASSTNPGTSSYNEQFF.